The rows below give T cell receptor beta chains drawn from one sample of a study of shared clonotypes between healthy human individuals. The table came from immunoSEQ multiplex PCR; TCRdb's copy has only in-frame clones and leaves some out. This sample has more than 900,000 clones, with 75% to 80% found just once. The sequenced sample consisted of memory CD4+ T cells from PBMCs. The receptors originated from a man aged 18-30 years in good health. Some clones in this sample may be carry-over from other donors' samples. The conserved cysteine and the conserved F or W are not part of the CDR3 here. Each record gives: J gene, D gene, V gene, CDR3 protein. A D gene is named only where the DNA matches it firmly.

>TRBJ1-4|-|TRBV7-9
ASSPGSNEKLF
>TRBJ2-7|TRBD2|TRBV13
ASSPYRTSGAYEQY
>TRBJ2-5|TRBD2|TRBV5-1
ASSPSGRAETQY
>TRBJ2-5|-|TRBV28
ASTPGGTLQETQY
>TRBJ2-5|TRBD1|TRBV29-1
SVYNTGTDETQY
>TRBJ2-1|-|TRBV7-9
ASSLGRAVNEQF
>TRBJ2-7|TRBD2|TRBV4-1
ASSQTGLAGEEQY
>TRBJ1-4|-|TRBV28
ASSTPGARRLF
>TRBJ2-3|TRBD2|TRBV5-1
ASSLLASGTDTQY
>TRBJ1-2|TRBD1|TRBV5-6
ASSGDRNYGYT
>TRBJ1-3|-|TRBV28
ASSLQQGTGNTIY
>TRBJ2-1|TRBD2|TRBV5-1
ASNYGVGGLFNEQF
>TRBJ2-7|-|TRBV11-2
ASSHDSYEQY
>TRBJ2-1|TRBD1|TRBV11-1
ASSSGTGFPRNEQF
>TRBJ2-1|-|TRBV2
ASSEGLGVRF
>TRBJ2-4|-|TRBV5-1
ASSPIQGVGNIQY
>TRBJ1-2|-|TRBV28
ASSLPKRGQWGGGYT
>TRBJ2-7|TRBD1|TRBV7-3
ASRYTGGYPYEQY
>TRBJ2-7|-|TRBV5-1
ASSPEGSATGYEQY
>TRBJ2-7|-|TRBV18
ASSTGLQGFYEQY
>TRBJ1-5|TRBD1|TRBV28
ASSSPTGRNQPQH
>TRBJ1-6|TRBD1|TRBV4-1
ASSLTGVGSPLH
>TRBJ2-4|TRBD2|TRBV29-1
SALAGTAKNIQY
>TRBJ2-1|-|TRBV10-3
AISASDSLGAYNEQF
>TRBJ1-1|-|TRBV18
ASSPPSSSNTEAF
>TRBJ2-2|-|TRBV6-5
ASSTTPGRTGELF
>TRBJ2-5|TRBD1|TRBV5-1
ASSSGTGVETQY
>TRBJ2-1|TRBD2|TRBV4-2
ASGQDRALAGGNEQF
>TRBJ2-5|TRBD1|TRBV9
ASHQGQGSQETQY
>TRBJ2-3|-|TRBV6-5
ASSLDMDTQY
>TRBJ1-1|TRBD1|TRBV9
ASSVVQGALYTEAF
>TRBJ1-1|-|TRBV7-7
ASSPSLLTEAF
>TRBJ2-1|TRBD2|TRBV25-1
ASSEETSGRAAF
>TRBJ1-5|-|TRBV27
ASSYHWNQPQH
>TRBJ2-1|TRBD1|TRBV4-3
ASSKDRGNEQF
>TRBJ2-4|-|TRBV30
AWSVGPIQY
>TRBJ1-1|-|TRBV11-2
ASSLGPEAF
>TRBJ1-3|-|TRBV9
ASSVGWQHSGNTIY
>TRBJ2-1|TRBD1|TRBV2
ASSVLRQGADEQF
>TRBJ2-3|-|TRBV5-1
ASSPDNTQY
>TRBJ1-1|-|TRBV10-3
AIRRGPDTEAF
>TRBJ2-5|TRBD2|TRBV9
ASSVGLAGVGQETQY
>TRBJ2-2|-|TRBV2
ASSVLNTGELF